This TCR beta chain is drawn from a study of blood T cell repertoires in COVID-19. Turning to the study itself: Researchers got acute and convalescent COVID-19 samples from the United States, Italy and Spain. T cells, B-cell-depleted T cells, or PBMCs supplied cDNA or gDNA.

The V gene's germline CDR1 is SGHAT and CDR2 FQNNGV. Trimming took 2 bases from V and 8 from J; bases not matched to a gene: 8. The CDR3 loop spans 15 amino acids. In the study's own analysis: Estimation of nucleated cell counts relied on the amplification of reference gene primers. The table came from immunoSEQ multiplex PCR; TCRdb's copy has only in-frame clones and leaves some out. The V and J calls and the clone size are those of that table, but D and trimming were determined from the DNA. The sample consists of some 240,000 clones, around 90% of them appearing once. This chain uses TRBV11-2 with TRBJ1-2; TRBD1 aligns across 10 bases. The sequenced sample consisted of peripheral blood. This receptor was obtained from a man between 60 and 75 years old who had recovered from COVID-19. CDR3 region: CASSLIGGTGEGYTF. The CDR3 nucleotides are TGTGCCAGCAGCTTAATCGGGGGGACAGGGGAAGGCTACACCTTC.